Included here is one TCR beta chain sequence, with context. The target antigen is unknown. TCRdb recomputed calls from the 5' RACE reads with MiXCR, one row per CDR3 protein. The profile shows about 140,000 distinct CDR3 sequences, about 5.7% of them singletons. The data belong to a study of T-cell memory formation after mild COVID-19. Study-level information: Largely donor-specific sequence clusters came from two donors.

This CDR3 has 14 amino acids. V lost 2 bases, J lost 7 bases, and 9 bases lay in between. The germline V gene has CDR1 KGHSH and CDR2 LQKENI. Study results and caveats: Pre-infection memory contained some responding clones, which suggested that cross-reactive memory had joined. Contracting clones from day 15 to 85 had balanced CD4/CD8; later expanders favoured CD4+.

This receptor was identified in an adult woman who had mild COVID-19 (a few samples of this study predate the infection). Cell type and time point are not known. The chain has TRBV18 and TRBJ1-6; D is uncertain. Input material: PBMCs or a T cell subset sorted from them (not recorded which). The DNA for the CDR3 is TGTGCCAGCTCACCAGCCGGGTCCAATTCACCCCTCCACTTT. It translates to CASSPAGSNSPLHF.